The 27 T cell receptor beta chains in this list originate from one sample, sequenced in a study of Ad26.COV2.S vaccination and SARS-CoV-2 variants. The sample's treatment: 15 to 20 received Ad26.COV2.S at low or high dose, single or two shots; about 5 received placebo; per-sample allocation not given. Day 63 after the first injection of vaccine or placebo was the sampling time. Data came from immunoSEQ multiplex PCR; TCRdb stores just in-frame clones and leaves some out. Of 350,000 to 450,000 clones detected, roughly 84% appear once; the ten largest clones hold 3% to 4%. Here the sequenced sample was peripheral blood, taken in a trial of Ad26.COV2.S vaccine versus placebo. The source of these receptors is a person aged 18-60 years who received the Ad26.COV2.S COVID-19 vaccine or a placebo.

This clone has just one count. The chain combines TRBV5-1 with TRBJ1-2; the D gene is possibly TRBD1 (5 bases). CDR1 and CDR2 from the germline V gene are SGHRS and YFSETQ. The CDR3 length is 19 residues. V lost 0 bases to trimming and J lost 1 base, with 22 bases between them. CDR3 coding DNA: TGCGCCAGCAGCTTGGGAAAGGTACCGCTTCGAGGGGATAACTATGGCTACACCTTC. Its protein is CASSLGKVPLRGDNYGYTF.

This chain links TRBV7-8 with TRBJ2-2; TRBD2 agrees at 14 bases. Germline CDR1 is SGHVS and CDR2 is FQNEAQ. V was clipped by 5 bases and J by 3 bases; unmatched bases: 8. There are 18 residues in the CDR3. The chain's CDR3 is CASSKGLAGDSYTGELFF. The CDR3 DNA sequence: TGTGCCAGCAGCAAGGGACTAGCGGGAGATTCGTACACCGGGGAGCTGTTTTTT.

The chain employs TRBV2 and TRBJ2-5; TRBD1 might be the D (5 bases). Per germline, CDR1 SNHLY and CDR2 FYNNEI. Trimming shortened V by 8 bases and J by 0 bases, and 13 bases separated the two germline ends. The CDR3 spans 14 residues. This CDR3 reads CASSPRGYQETQYF. CDR3 in DNA: TGTGCCAGCTCACCAAGGGGCTACCAAGAGACCCAGTACTTC.

The J gene is TRBJ2-1, the V gene TRBV18; 8 bases line up with TRBD1. This CDR3 has 17 amino acids. With V trimmed by 0 bases and J by 2 bases, 6 bases remained unmatched. From germline, CDR1 is KGHSH and CDR2 LQKENI. The CDR3 sequence: CASSPPIQTGAYNEQFF. CDR3 DNA: TGTGCCAGCTCACCACCAATTCAGACAGGGGCCTACAATGAGCAGTTCTTC.

The chain recombines TRBV5-4 with TRBJ2-1; 11 bases map to TRBD1. Germline lookup yields CDR1 SGHNT and CDR2 YYREEE (reference sequence). This CDR3 region has 17 residues. Trimming cost V 4 bases and J 4 bases; bases outside gene matches: 10. The CDR3 protein is CASSPGTGGNRYNEQFF. The CDR3 DNA sequence: TGTGCCAGCAGCCCAGGGACAGGGGGTAATCGGTACAATGAGCAGTTCTTC.

The chain links TRBV24-1 to TRBJ2-7; D unclear. The CDR3 loop spans 13 amino acids. CDR1 is KGHDR and CDR2 is SFDVKD in the germline V gene. Trimming stripped 2 bases from V and 0 bases from J, with 4 bases between. CDR3 region: CATSDSLSYEQYF. In DNA, the CDR3 is TGTGCCACCAGTGATTCGCTCTCCTACGAGCAGTACTTC.

V and J are TRBV5-8 and TRBJ2-7, with 10 bases fitting TRBD1. CDR1 is SGHTS and CDR2 is YDEGEE in the germline V gene. The J segment lost 4 bases and the V segment lost 4 bases, leaving 5 bases of the junction unmatched. The CDR3 is 14 residues long. The CDR3 spells CASSRGTGEYEQYF. As DNA, the CDR3 is TGTGCCAGCAGCCGGGGGACAGGGGAATACGAGCAGTACTTC.

The J gene is TRBJ1-1, the V gene TRBV2, with TRBD1 matching over 7 bases. V shed 6 bases and J 1 base; nucleotides not matched to a gene: 5. Looked up from germline, CDR1 is SNHLY and CDR2 is FYNNEI. This CDR3 has 14 amino acids. The CDR3 DNA reads as TGTGCCAGCAGGCCAGGGGGTGGGAACACTGAAGCTTTCTTT. This sequence encodes CASRPGGGNTEAFF.

The chain has TRBV27 and TRBJ2-7; TRBD1 matches 9 bases. Germline loops: CDR1 MNHEY, CDR2 SMNVEV (reference sequence). The V segment lost 3 bases and the J segment 5 bases; nucleotides outside the gene matches: 8. CDR3 length: 15 residues. CDR3 residues: CASSFSGQGRNEQYF. In nucleotides, the CDR3 is TGTGCCAGCAGTTTCTCGGGACAGGGAAGGAACGAGCAGTACTTC.

This chain links TRBV19 with TRBJ2-1; TRBD2 aligns across 7 bases. Germline CDR1 and CDR2: LNHDA and SQIVND (reference sequence). J gave up 10 bases and V 3 bases, and 3 bases lay outside the gene matches. This CDR3 is built from 12 residues. The CDR3 loop reads CASSIGGGEQFF. DNA of the CDR3: TGTGCCAGTAGTATCGGGGGAGGGGAGCAGTTCTTC.

The CDR3 coding sequence is TGTGCCAGCAGACCGGGACAGCCGAGCTCCTATAATTCACCCCTCCACTTT. Amino acid sequence: CASRPGQPSSYNSPLHF. The rearrangement links TRBV7-8 to TRBJ1-6; the match to TRBD1 covers 7 bases. This CDR3 has 17 amino acids. Germline CDR1 reads SGHVS; CDR2 reads FQNEAQ. After removal of 6 bases from V and 0 bases from J, the junction contained 8 bases not matched to a gene.

This chain uses TRBV6-5 with TRBJ1-6; tentatively, D is TRBD1 (5 bases). V was shortened by 8 bases and J by 7 bases, with 15 bases between the two germline ends. Germline V lookup: CDR1 MNHEY, CDR2 SVGAGI. The CDR3 is 14 amino acids. The CDR3 loop is CASSDGTANSPLHF. CDR3 DNA: TGTGCCAGCTCCGACGGGACGGCAAATTCACCCCTCCACTTT.

The chain is built from TRBV20-1 and TRBJ1-2, with D uncertain. The V gene's germline CDR1 is DFQATT and CDR2 SNEGSKA (reference sequence). V was shortened by 4 bases and J by 0 bases, with 6 bases between the two germline ends. The CDR3 has 12 amino acids. This CDR3 reads CSAIDPNYGYTF. CDR3 nucleotides: TGCAGTGCTATTGACCCTAACTATGGCTACACCTTC.

This rearrangement joins TRBV4-3 to TRBJ1-4; D remains ambiguous. Trimming shortened V by 5 bases and J by 8 bases, and 12 bases separated the two germline ends. Germline values: CDR1 LGHNA, CDR2 YSLEER. The CDR3 is made up of 13 amino acids. CDR3 sequence (DNA): TGCGCCAGCAGCGCCCGGGCCTCCGAAAAACTGTTTTTT. Its translation: CASSARASEKLFF.

The CDR3 sequence is CASSFTRGVTEAFF. CDR3 nucleotides: TGTGCCAGCAGTTTCACCAGGGGAGTCACTGAAGCTTTCTTT. The rearrangement joins TRBV27 to TRBJ1-1; the D gene is possibly TRBD1 (6 bases). CDR1 and CDR2 (germline): MNHEY, SMNVEV (reference sequence). The V end was cut by 3 bases, the J end by 4 bases, with 12 bases between. The CDR3 loop spans 14 amino acids.

The chain employs TRBV5-1 and TRBJ2-6; D unresolved. From germline, CDR1 is SGHRS and CDR2 YFSETQ. Trimming shortened V by 0 bases and J by 1 base, and 8 bases separated the two germline ends. The CDR3 has 16 amino acids. CDR3 sequence reads: CASSLGVESGANVLTF. CDR3 coding DNA: TGCGCCAGCAGCTTGGGTGTCGAATCTGGGGCCAACGTCCTGACTTTC. The full variable domain, completed using reference TRBV5-1 and TRBJ2-6, is KAGVTQTPRYLIKTRGQQVTLSCSPISGHRSVSWYQQTPGQGLQFLFEYFSETQRNKGNFPGRFSGRQFSNSRSEMNVSTLELGDSALYLCASSLGVESGANVLTFGAGSRLTVL.

This rearrangement joins TRBV4-3 to TRBJ2-3, with 7 bases that match TRBD2. The length of the CDR3 is 16 residues. V trimming: 4 bases; J trimming: 4 bases; junction bases outside the gene matches: 11. In germline, CDR1 is LGHNA, CDR2 YSLEER. Written as DNA, the CDR3 is TGCGCCAGCAGCCGAGGATGGGGCGGGAGTTCAGATACGCAGTATTTT. Amino acid sequence: CASSRGWGGSSDTQYF.

This clone was seen once. The gene calls are TRBV3-1 (or the pseudogene TRBV3-2) and TRBJ2-1; possibly TRBD1 or TRBD2 for D (5 bases each). V lost 3 bases and J lost 6, with 12 bases in between. The CDR3 covers 14 residues. Germline CDR1 is LGHDT and CDR2 is YNNKEL (reference sequence). CDR3 sequence (DNA): TGTGCCAGCAGCCAGTCCGGGACGAGCAATGAGCAGTTCTTC. This encodes CASSQSGTSNEQFF.

The rearrangement uses TRBV5-1 and TRBJ1-5, with 9 bases aligning to TRBD1. Germline values: CDR1 SGHRS, CDR2 YFSETQ. This CDR3 is 14 amino acids long. The trim removed 5 bases at V and 7 bases at J, leaving 7 bases unmatched. The CDR3 coding sequence is TGCGCCAGCAGTTTGACAGGGGGGACCCAGCCCCAGCATTTT. Protein: CASSLTGGTQPQHF.

The chain couples TRBV23-1 to TRBJ2-1; 8 nucleotides align to TRBD1. TRBV23-1 is identified as an open reading frame with a role that is uncertain. The CDR3 is 16 amino acids. Losses at the gene ends were 0 bases for V and 5 bases for J; bases not matched to a gene: 6. In DNA form, the CDR3 reads TGCGCCAGCAGTCAATCGTCAGGGGGCTCGCACAATGAGCAGTTCTTC. It translates to CASSQSSGGSHNEQFF.

This clone has only one observation. The CDR3 loop reads CASSFRQGTLHEQFF. The DNA for the CDR3 is TGTGCCAGCAGCTTCAGACAGGGGACCCTACATGAGCAGTTCTTC. The chain combines TRBV7-8 with TRBJ2-1; 8 positions agree with TRBD1. V lost 3 bases and J lost 8; bases outside the gene matches: 9. CDR3 length: 15 residues. Germline values: CDR1 SGHVS, CDR2 FQNEAQ.

The J gene is TRBJ2-7, the V gene TRBV29-1, with a tentative D call TRBD2 (6 bases). V lost 6 bases to trimming and J lost 0 bases, with 15 bases between them. The CDR3 has 14 residues. Germline values: CDR1 SQVTM, CDR2 ANQGSEA. The CDR3: CSVVQWTISYEQYF. For the CDR3, the DNA is TGCAGCGTAGTTCAGTGGACTATCTCCTACGAGCAGTACTTC.

The genes are TRBV5-1 and TRBJ2-1; 10 nucleotides agree with TRBD1. Germline lookup yields CDR1 SGHRS and CDR2 YFSETQ. This CDR3 has 16 amino acids. After removal of 3 bases from V and 3 bases from J, the junction contained 6 bases not matched to a gene. The CDR3, as DNA: TGCGCCAGCAGCTGGAGGACAGGGGGTCTCTACAATGAGCAGTTCTTC. Amino acids: CASSWRTGGLYNEQFF.

V usage is TRBV10-3 and J usage is TRBJ2-1, with 11 positions matching TRBD2. Germline V gene data show CDR1 as ENHRY and CDR2 as SYGVKD. Trimming took 5 bases from V and 7 from J; bases not matched to a gene: 10. This CDR3 spans 16 amino acids. CDR3 bases: TGTGCCATCAGTATCGGACTAGCGGGTTCGGGAAATGAGCAGTTCTTC. Translated: CAISIGLAGSGNEQFF.

This clone is a singleton in its sample. The CDR3 loop reads CASSFDRGGGYTF. In nucleotides, the CDR3 is TGCGCCAGCAGCTTTGACAGGGGCGGTGGCTACACCTTC. This sequence joins TRBV5-1 and TRBJ1-2, with 8 bases lining up with TRBD1. The germline CDR1 and CDR2 sequences are SGHRS and YFSETQ. J gave up 7 bases and V 2 bases, and 4 bases lay outside the gene matches. The length of the CDR3 is 13 residues.

V gene TRBV9 combines with J gene TRBJ2-1; 14 bases line up with TRBD2. V lost 3 bases, J lost 5 bases, and 4 bases stayed unmatched. The CDR3 has 16 residues. Germline lookup yields CDR1 SGDLS and CDR2 YYNGEE. The CDR3 sequence: CASSEPGLAGDNEQFF. The CDR3, as DNA: TGTGCCAGCAGCGAACCGGGACTAGCGGGAGACAATGAGCAGTTCTTC.

This chain links TRBV7-9 with TRBJ2-3; unclear D gene. The germline V and J ends were trimmed by 4 bases and 2 bases, with 19 bases remaining between them. CDR3 length: 17 residues. CDR1 and CDR2 from the germline V gene are SEHNR and FQNEAQ (reference sequence). The CDR3 bases are TGTGCCAGCAGCTCCTGGGTCGCCTCAAGGACCACAGATACGCAGTATTTT. It yields the protein CASSSWVASRTTDTQYF. Supplemented by reference TRBV7-9 and TRBJ2-3, the full variable domain reads DTGVSQNPRHKITKRGQNVTFRCDPISEHNRLYWYRQTLGQGPEFLTYFQNEAQLEKSRLLSDRFSAERPKGSFSTLEIQRTEQGDSAMYLCASSSWVASRTTDTQYFGPGTRLTVL.